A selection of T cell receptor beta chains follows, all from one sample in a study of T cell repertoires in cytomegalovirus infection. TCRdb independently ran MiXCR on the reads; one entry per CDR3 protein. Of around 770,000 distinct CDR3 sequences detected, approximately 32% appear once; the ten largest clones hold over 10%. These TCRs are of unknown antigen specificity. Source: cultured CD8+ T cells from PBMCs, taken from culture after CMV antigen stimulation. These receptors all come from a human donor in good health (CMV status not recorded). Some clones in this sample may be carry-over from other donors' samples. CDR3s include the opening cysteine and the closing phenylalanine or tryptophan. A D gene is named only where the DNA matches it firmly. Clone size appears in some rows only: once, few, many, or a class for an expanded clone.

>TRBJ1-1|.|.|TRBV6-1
CASSYGQSNTEAFF
TGTGCCAGCAGTTACGGCCAGTCGAACACTGAAGCTTTCTTT
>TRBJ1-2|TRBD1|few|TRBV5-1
CASSLESGTGYGYTF
TGCGCCAGCAGCTTGGAATCCGGGACAGGGTATGGCTACACCTTC
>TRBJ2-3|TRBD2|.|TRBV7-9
CASSFIADGLAWDTQYF
TGTGCCAGCAGCTTCATTGCCGACGGACTAGCGTGGGATACGCAGTATTTT
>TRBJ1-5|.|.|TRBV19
CASTPTGLQPQHF
TGTGCCAGTACCCCGACGGGTCTTCAGCCCCAGCATTTT
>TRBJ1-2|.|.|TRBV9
CASSVGAPNYGYTF
TGTGCCAGCAGCGTGGGGGCCCCCAACTATGGCTACACCTTC
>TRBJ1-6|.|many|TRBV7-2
CASSLDRGSNSPLHF
TGTGCCAGCAGCTTAGACCGGGGTAGTAATTCACCCCTCCACTTT
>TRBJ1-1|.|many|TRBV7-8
CASSLALGGQMNTEAFF
TGTGCCAGCAGCTTAGCGCTGGGGGGGCAGATGAACACTGAAGCTTTCTTT
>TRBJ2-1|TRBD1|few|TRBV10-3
CAISPGQGDNEQFF
TGTGCCATCAGCCCCGGACAGGGGGACAATGAGCAGTTCTTC
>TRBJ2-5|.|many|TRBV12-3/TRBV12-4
CASSPDRETQYF
TGTGCCAGCAGCCCGGACAGAGAGACCCAGTACTTC
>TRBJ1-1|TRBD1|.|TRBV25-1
CASSWTGRAIF
TGTGCCAGCAGCTGGACAGGCCGGGCTATCTTT
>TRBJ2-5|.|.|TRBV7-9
CASSSDAREETQYF
TGTGCCAGCAGCTCCGACGCCCGGGAGGAGACCCAGTACTTC
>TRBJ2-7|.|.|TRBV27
CASSLNVRTYEQYF
TGTGCCAGCAGTTTAAACGTCAGAACCTACGAGCAGTACTTC
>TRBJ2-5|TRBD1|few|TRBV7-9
CASSFIQGVQETQYF
TGTGCCAGCAGCTTCATACAGGGGGTCCAAGAGACCCAGTACTTC
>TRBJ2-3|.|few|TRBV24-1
CATSVWDTDTQYF
TGTGCCACCTCGGTTTGGGACACAGATACGCAGTATTTT
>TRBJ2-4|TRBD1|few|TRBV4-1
CASSQGTGQGIQYF
TGCGCCAGCAGCCAAGGGACAGGGCAAGGCATTCAGTACTTC
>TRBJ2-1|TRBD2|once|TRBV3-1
CASSQRMGGSVWNEQFF
TGTGCCAGCAGCCAAAGGATGGGGGGGTCCGTGTGGAATGAGCAGTTCTTC
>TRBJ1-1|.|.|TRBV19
CASSIYGSGTEAFF
TGTGCCAGTAGTATTTACGGGTCTGGCACTGAAGCTTTCTTT
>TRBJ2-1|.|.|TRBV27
CASSLVARSYNEQFF
TGTGCCAGCAGTTTGGTAGCGCGCTCCTACAATGAGCAGTTCTTC
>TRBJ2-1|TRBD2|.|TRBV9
CASSARTSGGARNEQFF
TGTGCCAGCAGCGCACGGACTAGCGGGGGGGCCCGGAATGAGCAGTTCTTC
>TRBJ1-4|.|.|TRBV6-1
CASSYWEGDEKLFF
TGTGCCAGCAGTTATTGGGAGGGCGATGAAAAACTGTTTTTT
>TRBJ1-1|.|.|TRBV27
CASSLSNGMNTEAFF
TGTGCCAGCAGTTTATCCAATGGGATGAACACTGAAGCTTTCTTT
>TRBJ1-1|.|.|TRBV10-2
CASSMGLTSGEAFF
TGCGCCAGCAGTATGGGACTTACCTCCGGGGAAGCTTTCTTT
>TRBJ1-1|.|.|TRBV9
CASSVVLGTEAFF
TGTGCCAGCAGCGTAGTCTTGGGCACTGAAGCTTTCTTT
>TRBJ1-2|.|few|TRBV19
CASSFSVDGYTF
TGTGCCAGTAGTTTTTCTGTAGACGGCTACACCTTC